This TCR beta chain was captured by sequencing in a study of monozygotic twins with inflammatory bowel disease. Germline CDR1 reads MGHRA; CDR2 reads YSYEKL. CDR3 size: 16 residues. Following a re-call of the 5' RACE reads, TCRdb has one entry per CDR3 protein and lacks DNA. The table counts some 400,000 distinct CDR3 sequences; about 2.3% lies in the top ten. The specimen sequenced was blood. The chain uses TRBV4-1 and TRBJ1-2; TCRdb returns TRBD1, unconfirmable since there is no DNA. This clonotype was sampled from a human donor with ulcerative colitis or Crohn's disease, or a healthy co-twin of an affected twin (not recorded which). The CDR3 region is CASRQRRDRQNYGYTF.